This T cell receptor (beta chain) was recovered during a study of blood T cell repertoires in COVID-19. Study context: The samples span acute and convalescent COVID-19 from the United States, Italy and Spain. T cells, B-cell-depleted T cells, or PBMCs supplied cDNA or gDNA.

In the study's own analysis: Reference gene primer amplification yielded estimated nucleated cell counts. Profiled with immunoSEQ multiplex PCR; TCRdb holds only in-frame clones, not every one. The V and J calls and clone size are taken from that table; D and trimming were inferred from the DNA. The sample records about 440,000 clones, around 88% being singletons. The CDR3 is 15 amino acids. Germline CDR1 and CDR2: SGHAT and FQNNGV. V dropped 5 bases and J dropped 1; count of bases not matched to a gene: 6. Material: peripheral blood. This receptor was identified in a woman between 50 and 59 years old with COVID-19, enrolled during active disease. This sequence joins TRBV11-2 and TRBJ2-3, with 7 bases fitting TRBD2. The CDR3 is CASSPSGGGTDTQYF. CDR3 sequence (DNA): TGTGCCAGCAGCCCTTCGGGGGGAGGCACAGATACGCAGTATTTT.